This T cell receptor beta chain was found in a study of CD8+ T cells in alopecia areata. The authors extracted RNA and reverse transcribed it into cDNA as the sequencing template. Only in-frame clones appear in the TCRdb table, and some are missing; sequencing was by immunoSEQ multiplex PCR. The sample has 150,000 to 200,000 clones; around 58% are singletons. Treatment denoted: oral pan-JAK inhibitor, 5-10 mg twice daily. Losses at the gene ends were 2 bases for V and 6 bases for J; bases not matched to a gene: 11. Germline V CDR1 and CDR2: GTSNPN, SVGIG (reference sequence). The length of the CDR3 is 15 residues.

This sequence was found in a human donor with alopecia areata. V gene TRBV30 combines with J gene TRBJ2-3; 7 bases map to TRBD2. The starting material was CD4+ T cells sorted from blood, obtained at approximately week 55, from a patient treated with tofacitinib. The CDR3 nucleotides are TGTGCCTGGAGTAGAACCCGGGGGGTCCTCGATACGCAGTATTTT. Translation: CAWSRTRGVLDTQYF. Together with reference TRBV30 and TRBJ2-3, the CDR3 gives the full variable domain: SQTIHQWPATLVQPVGSPLSLECTVEGTSNPNLYWYRQAAGRGLQLLFYSVGIGQISSEVPQNLSASRPQDRQFILSSKKLLLSDSGFYLCAWSRTRGVLDTQYFGPGTRLTVL.